This T cell receptor beta chain was profiled in a study of blood T cell repertoires in COVID-19. Study in general: The cDNA or gDNA used as material had been derived from T cells, B-cell-depleted T cells, or PBMCs.

Libraries were prepared by immunoSEQ multiplex PCR; TCRdb keeps only in-frame clonotypes and omits some of them. The sample has approximately 210,000 clones, 89% seen once; the top ten hold about 8.8%. In its sample, this clone was seen once. Recruitment covered roughly 22 US areas and drew participants whose ages spanned about 18 to 90 years. Which cohort a participant joined came from the clinical history participants gave. Recovery among Cohort 3 donors was established by two negative PCRs, clearance, or symptom resolution. Germline CDR1 is SQVTM and CDR2 is ANQGSEA. Trimming stripped 8 bases from V and 5 bases from J, with 24 bases between. The CDR3 length is 15 residues.

This sequence joins TRBV29-1 and TRBJ1-2; D is possibly TRBD1 (6 bases). The sequenced material came from PBMCs or T cells enriched from blood (not recorded which). This clonotype was obtained from a woman between 18 and 30 years old who had recovered from COVID-19. This CDR3 reads CSTWTEPNGVYGYTF. DNA of the CDR3: TGCAGCACTTGGACAGAACCAAATGGGGTATATGGCTACACCTTC.